This TCR beta chain is from a study of regulatory T cells in long-lasting Graves disease. Construction of TCR beta libraries relied on iRepertoire HTBI primers and on Arm-PCR targeting CDR3 regions. In TCRdb, the multiplex PCR reads were re-called with MiXCR into one record per CDR3 protein. Counted here are roughly 530,000 distinct CDR3 sequences, 15% to 20% occurring once; the ten biggest clones make up about 25%. The sample holds a few counts of this clonotype. Time point given: newly diagnosed GD, antithyroid drugs for less than 3 months. Extracted PBMC RNA gave rise to the TCR library. These data also formed part of another study, on T cells in Graves' hyperthyroidism and ophthalmopathy. In that study: Clinical symptoms, serum thyroxine and TRAb, thyroid ultrasound and orbital computed tomography were used for the diagnoses. Most thyroid clonotypes expanded above 0.001 appeared in blood too. Ophthalmopathy cases were set apart from stable hyperthyroidism by a 13 V-J model.

Sequences were derived from peripheral blood mononuclear cells (PBMCs), sampled at new diagnosis, from a patient treated with antithyroid drugs. The TCR originated in a woman aged 35 to 60 with Graves disease.

CDR3 DNA: TGTGCCAGCAGTTACTCGAGGAGGGGGAACACTGAAGCTTTCTTT. Encoded protein: CASSYSRRGNTEAFF. This chain links TRBV6-2 or TRBV6-3 with TRBJ1-1; D is perhaps TRBD1 (5 bases). The CDR3 is 15 residues long. CDR1 is MNHEY, CDR2 SVGEGT, per germline. Trimming cost V 0 bases and J 1 base, with 9 bases left between them.